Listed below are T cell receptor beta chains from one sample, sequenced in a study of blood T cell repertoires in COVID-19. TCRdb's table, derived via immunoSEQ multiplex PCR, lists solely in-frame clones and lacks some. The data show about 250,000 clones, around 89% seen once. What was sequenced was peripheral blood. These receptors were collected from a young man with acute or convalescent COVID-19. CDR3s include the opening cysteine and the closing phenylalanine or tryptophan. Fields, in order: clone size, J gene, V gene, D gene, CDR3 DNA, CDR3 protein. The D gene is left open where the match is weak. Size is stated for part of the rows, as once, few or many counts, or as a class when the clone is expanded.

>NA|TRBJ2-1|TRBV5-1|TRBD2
TGCGCCAGCAGCTTACTAGCGGGGGGCTACAATGAGCAGTTCTTC
CASSLLAGGYNEQFF
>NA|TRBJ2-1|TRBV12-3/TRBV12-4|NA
TGTGCCAGCAGAGTACAGGGTGAGCAGTTCTTC
CASRVQGEQFF
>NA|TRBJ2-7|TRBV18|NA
TGTGCCAGCTCACGAGGGGGATTACAGGGAAGATCCTACGAGCAGTACTTC
CASSRGGLQGRSYEQYF
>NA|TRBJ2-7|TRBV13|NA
TGTGCCAGCAGCTTAGAGAACAGGGGAGGCTACGAGCAGTACTTC
CASSLENRGGYEQYF
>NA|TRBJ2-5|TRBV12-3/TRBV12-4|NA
TGTGCCAGCAGTTTCGGAGAGACCCAGTACTTC
CASSFGETQYF
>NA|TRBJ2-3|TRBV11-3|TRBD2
TGTGCCAGCCGTTATAGCGGGGAAACAGATACGCAGTATTTT
CASRYSGETDTQYF
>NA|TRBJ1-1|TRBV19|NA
TGTGCCAGTAGTATAGATCCTTCAGGGGTGGGGACTGAAGCTTTCTTT
CASSIDPSGVGTEAFF
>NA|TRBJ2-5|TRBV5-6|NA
TGTGCCAGCAGCTACCGCCGGGGTGAGACCCAGTACTTC
CASSYRRGETQYF
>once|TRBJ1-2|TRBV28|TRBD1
TGTGCCAGCAGTAAAAGGACAGGGATTCATGGCTACACCTTC
CASSKRTGIHGYTF
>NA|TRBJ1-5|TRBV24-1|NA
TGTGCCACCAGCGGGGGTGGGGGTCAGCCCCAGCATTTT
CATSGGGGQPQHF
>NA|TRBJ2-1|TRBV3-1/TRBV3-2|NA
TGTGCCAGCAGCCAAGTGGACCGGGGGTCGAATGAGCAGTTCTTC
CASSQVDRGSNEQFF
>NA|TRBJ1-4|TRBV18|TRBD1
TGTGCCAGCTCACCCGGGACAGCAACTAATGAAAAACTGTTTTTT
CASSPGTATNEKLFF
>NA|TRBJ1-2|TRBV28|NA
TGTGCCAGCAGTTTCCCACAGTTTAACTATGGCTACACCTTC
CASSFPQFNYGYTF